The present T cell receptor beta chain was sequenced within a study of blood T cell repertoires in COVID-19. Across the whole study: The samples span acute and convalescent COVID-19 from the United States, Italy and Spain.

Original analysis: The assay estimated nucleated cells by amplifying reference gene primers. Only in-frame clones appear in the TCRdb table, and some are missing; sequencing was by immunoSEQ multiplex PCR. D and trimming were read from the DNA, whereas the V and J calls and clone size are those reported in that table. Of 100,000 to 150,000 clones listed, around 85% were seen once; the top ten hold around 8%. Trimming removed 8 bases at V and 10 bases at J, with 20 bases between. The CDR3 loop spans 13 amino acids. From germline, CDR1 is MNHEY and CDR2 SVGAGI. The sequencing sample was made of peripheral blood. The rearrangement uses TRBV6-5 and TRBJ1-1; a weak D match, TRBD1 (6 bases). This TCR came from a man aged 70-80 years who had recovered from COVID-19. The CDR3 spells CASRRQDGFAAFF. The CDR3 DNA is TGTGCCAGCCGACGACAGGATGGCTTTGCAGCTTTCTTT.